The 10 T cell receptor beta chains below come from one sample, sequenced in a study of T cells after yellow fever vaccination. TCRdb used MiXCR to reprocess the 5' RACE reads, holding one entry per CDR3 protein. In the table there are under 300,000 distinct CDR3 sequences, around 6.7% of which are singletons. The input for sequencing was CD4+ T cells sorted from PBMCs, taken on the day of the yellow fever booster vaccination. The receptors come from a man aged 25 to 45 who received the YFV17D yellow fever vaccine.

V and J are TRBV7-9 and TRBJ1-2, with TRBD1 matching over 9 bases. Germline CDR1 SEHNR, CDR2 FQNEAQ (reference sequence). The length of the CDR3 is 15 residues. V was pared by 5 bases and J by 4 bases, with 8 bases of the junction left unmatched. CDR3: CASSPRTGAPYGYTF. CDR3 sequence (DNA): TGTGCCAGCAGCCCGAGGACAGGGGCACCCTATGGCTACACCTTC.

The table lists this clonotype with a few counts. The rearrangement joins TRBV20-1 to TRBJ1-2, with a possible D match to TRBD1 (5 bases). Looked up from germline, CDR1 is DFQATT and CDR2 is SNEGSKA (reference sequence). The CDR3 is 13 amino acids. Trimming shortened V by 6 bases and J by 1 base, and 12 bases separated the two germline ends. The CDR3 DNA follows: TGCAGTGCCAGGGACCCAATTAACTATGGCTACACCTTC. It is translated as CSARDPINYGYTF.

This clonotype was observed a handful of times. This rearrangement joins TRBV6-2 or TRBV6-3 to TRBJ2-3, with 7 nucleotides matching TRBD2. The CDR3 has 12 residues. V was pared by 5 bases and J by 8 bases, with 4 bases of the junction left unmatched. Looked up from germline, CDR1 is MNHEY and CDR2 is SVGEGT. For the CDR3, the DNA is TGTGCCAGCAGTCCCGCGGGGGTTACGCAGTATTTT. It codes for CASSPAGVTQYF.

The chain couples TRBV5-1 to TRBJ2-7, with D tentatively TRBD1 (6 bases). Germline V lookup: CDR1 SGHRS, CDR2 YFSETQ. The germline V and J ends were trimmed by 0 bases and 6 bases, with 13 bases remaining between them. This CDR3 spans 14 amino acids. The CDR3 DNA reads TGCGCCAGCAGCTTGGGGGGACAAAATGCCGAGCAGTACTTC. Translating it yields CASSLGGQNAEQYF.

The rearrangement links TRBV6-1 to TRBJ2-6; a possible D gene is TRBD1 (5 bases). The germline gives CDR1 MNHNS, CDR2 SASEGT. CDR3 length: 17 amino acids. Between the trimmed V and J ends, which lost 6 bases and 2 bases, there was a span of 17 bases. The CDR3 loop is CASRVQGIGPGANVLTF. CDR3 nucleotides: TGTGCCAGCAGAGTCCAGGGCATCGGCCCTGGGGCCAACGTCCTGACTTTC.

J is TRBJ2-1 and V is TRBV5-1, with D possibly matching TRBD2 (6 bases). The V gene's germline CDR1 is SGHRS and CDR2 YFSETQ. V lost 0 bases and J lost 0, with 13 bases in between. The CDR3 consists of 17 residues. The CDR3 DNA is TGCGCCAGCAGCTTGGCTAGTGGGGGGAGCTCCTACAATGAGCAGTTCTTC. It yields the protein CASSLASGGSSYNEQFF.

The rearrangement uses TRBV28 and TRBJ1-1; 9 bases align to TRBD1. V trimming: 6 bases; J trimming: 1 base; junction bases outside the gene matches: 3. The CDR3 has 14 residues. Germline V gene data show CDR1 as MDHEN and CDR2 as SYDVKM. For the CDR3, the DNA is TGTGCCAGCAGGACGGACAGGGGGAACACTGAAGCTTTCTTT. Encoded protein: CASRTDRGNTEAFF. The full variable domain, its missing parts supplied by reference TRBV28 and TRBJ1-1, is DVKVTQSSRYLVKRTGEKVFLECVQDMDHENMFWYRQDPGLGLRLIYFSYDVKMKEKGDIPEGYSVSREKKERFSLILESASTNQTSMYLCASRTDRGNTEAFFGQGTRLTVV.

This clonotype was observed many times. The chain has TRBV12-3 or TRBV12-4 and TRBJ1-1; D is uncertain. This CDR3 has 11 amino acids. V was pared by 2 bases and J by 7 bases, with 5 bases between. The CDR3 is CASSLRFEAFF. DNA for the CDR3: TGTGCCAGCAGTTTAAGGTTTGAAGCTTTCTTT.

The chain employs TRBV4-3 and TRBJ1-6; no reliable D call. Deletions cut 2 bases from V and 0 bases from J, with 14 bases between. The CDR3 totals 18 residues. Germline CDR1 is LGHNA and CDR2 is YSLEER. This CDR3 is CASSQLTPRSSYNSPLHF. The CDR3 DNA reads as TGCGCCAGCAGCCAATTAACCCCCCGCAGCTCCTATAATTCACCCCTCCACTTT.

The chain uses TRBV7-9 and TRBJ2-1; D is perhaps TRBD1 (5 bases). The V gene's germline CDR1 is SEHNR and CDR2 FQNEAQ (reference sequence). Trimming shortened V by 2 bases and J by 8 bases, and 10 bases separated the two germline ends. The CDR3 covers 13 residues. The CDR3 is CASSLRLGHEQFF. In nucleotides, the CDR3 is TGTGCCAGCAGCTTAAGGCTGGGGCATGAGCAGTTCTTC.